This T cell receptor (beta chain) was documented in a study of blood T cell repertoires in COVID-19. Study-wide background: Nucleic acid was either cDNA or gDNA, and it came from T cells, B-cell-depleted T cells, or PBMCs.

TCRdb's copy holds only in-frame clones and misses some; the assay was immunoSEQ multiplex PCR. The table has 150,000 to 200,000 clones, over 90% seen once; the top ten hold less than 2%. The CDR3 consists of 17 residues. V lost 3 bases, J lost 2 bases, and 7 bases stayed unmatched. CDR1 is KGHSH, CDR2 LQKENI, per germline. Material for sequencing was peripheral blood. This sequence was found in a woman aged 60-75 years with COVID-19, enrolled during active disease. The rearrangement links TRBV18 to TRBJ2-6; 7 bases align to TRBD1. The CDR3 spells CASSPRQGRAGANVLTF. The CDR3, as DNA: TGTGCCAGCTCACCTAGACAGGGCCGGGCTGGGGCCAACGTCCTGACTTTC. Combining the CDR3 with reference TRBV18 and TRBJ2-6 gives the whole variable domain NAGVMQNPRHLVRRRGQEARLRCSPMKGHSHVYWYRQLPEEGLKFMVYLQKENIIDESGMPKERFSAEFPKEGPSILRIQQVVRGDSAAYFCASSPRQGRAGANVLTFGAGSRLTVL.